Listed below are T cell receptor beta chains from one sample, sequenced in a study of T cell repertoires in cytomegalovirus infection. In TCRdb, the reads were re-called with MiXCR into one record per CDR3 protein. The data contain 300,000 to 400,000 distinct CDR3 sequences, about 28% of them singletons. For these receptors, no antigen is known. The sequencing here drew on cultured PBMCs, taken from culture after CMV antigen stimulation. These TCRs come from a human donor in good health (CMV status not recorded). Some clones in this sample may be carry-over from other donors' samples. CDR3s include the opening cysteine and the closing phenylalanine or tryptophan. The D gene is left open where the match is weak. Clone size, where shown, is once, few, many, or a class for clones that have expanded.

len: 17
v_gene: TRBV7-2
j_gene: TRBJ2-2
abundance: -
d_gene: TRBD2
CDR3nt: TGTGCCAGCAGCTTAGCGTCTAGCGGGACATACACCGGGGAGCTGTTTTTT
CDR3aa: CASSLASSGTYTGELFF

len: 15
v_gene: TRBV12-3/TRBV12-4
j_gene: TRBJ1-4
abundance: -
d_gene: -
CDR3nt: TGTGCCAGCAGTGTGGGCCTCGCAACTAATGAAAAACTGTTTTTT
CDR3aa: CASSVGLATNEKLFF

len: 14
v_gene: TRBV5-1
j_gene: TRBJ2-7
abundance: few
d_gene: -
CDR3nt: TGCGCCAGCAGCTTAGGACTGGAACCCTACGAGCAGTACTTC
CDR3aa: CASSLGLEPYEQYF

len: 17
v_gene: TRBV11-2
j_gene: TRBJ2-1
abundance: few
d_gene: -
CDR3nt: TGTGCCAGCCGCGCGACCCAGGGGCGGAGCTCCTACAATGAGCAGTTCTTC
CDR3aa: CASRATQGRSSYNEQFF

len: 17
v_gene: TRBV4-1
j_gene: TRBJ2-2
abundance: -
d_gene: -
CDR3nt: TGCGCCAGCAGCCAAGATATCTTGGGTTTAGACACCGGGGAGCTGTTTTTT
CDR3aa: CASSQDILGLDTGELFF

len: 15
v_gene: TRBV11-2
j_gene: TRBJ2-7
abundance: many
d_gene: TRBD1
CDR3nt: TGTGCCAGCAGCCGTGGACAGGCCCAATCCTACGAGCAGTACTTC
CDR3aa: CASSRGQAQSYEQYF

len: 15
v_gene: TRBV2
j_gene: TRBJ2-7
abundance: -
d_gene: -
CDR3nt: TGTGCCAGCAGTGAGGCGTTTCCAGGGAGCTACGAGCAGTACTTC
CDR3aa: CASSEAFPGSYEQYF

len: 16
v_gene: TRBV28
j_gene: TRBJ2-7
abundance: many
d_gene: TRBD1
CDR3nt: TGTGCCACACGGGACAGGGGTGCAGTATTGTCCTACGAGCAGTACTTC
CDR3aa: CATRDRGAVLSYEQYF

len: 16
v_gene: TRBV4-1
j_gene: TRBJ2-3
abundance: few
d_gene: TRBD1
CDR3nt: TGCGCCAGCAGCCAAGTTATACAGGGGGCTACAGATACGCAGTATTTT
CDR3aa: CASSQVIQGATDTQYF

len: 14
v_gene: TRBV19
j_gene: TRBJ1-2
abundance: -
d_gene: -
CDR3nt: TGTGCCAGCATAAGACGGGCCCAAGGAGGAGGCTACACCTTC
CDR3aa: CASIRRAQGGGYTF

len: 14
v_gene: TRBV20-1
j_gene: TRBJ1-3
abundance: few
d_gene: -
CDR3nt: TGCAGTGCTTCACAGGGCCTCTCTGGAAACACCATATATTTT
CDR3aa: CSASQGLSGNTIYF

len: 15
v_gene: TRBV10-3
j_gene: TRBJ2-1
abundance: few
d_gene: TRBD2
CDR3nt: TGTGCCATCAGTGTTCGGGAGGCCGTAGTGGATGAGCAGTTCTTC
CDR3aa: CAISVREAVVDEQFF

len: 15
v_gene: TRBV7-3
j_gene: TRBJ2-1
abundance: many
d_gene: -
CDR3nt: TGTGCCAGCAGCTTAGACTCCCACTCCTACAATGAGCAGTTCTTC
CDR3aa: CASSLDSHSYNEQFF

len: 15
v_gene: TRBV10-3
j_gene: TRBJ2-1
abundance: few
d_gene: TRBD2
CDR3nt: TGTGCCATCAGTGGTGGGGGACTATTTTACAATGAGCAGTTCTTC
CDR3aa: CAISGGGLFYNEQFF

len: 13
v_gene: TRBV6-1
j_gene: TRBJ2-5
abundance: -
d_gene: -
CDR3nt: TGTGCCAGCAGTGACACGACCCTAGAGACCCAGTACTTC
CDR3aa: CASSDTTLETQYF

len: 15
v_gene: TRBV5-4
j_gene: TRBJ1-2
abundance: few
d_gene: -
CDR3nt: TGTGCCAGCAGCTCGGCGGGGCGGCAGGTCTATGGCTACACCTTC
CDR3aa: CASSSAGRQVYGYTF